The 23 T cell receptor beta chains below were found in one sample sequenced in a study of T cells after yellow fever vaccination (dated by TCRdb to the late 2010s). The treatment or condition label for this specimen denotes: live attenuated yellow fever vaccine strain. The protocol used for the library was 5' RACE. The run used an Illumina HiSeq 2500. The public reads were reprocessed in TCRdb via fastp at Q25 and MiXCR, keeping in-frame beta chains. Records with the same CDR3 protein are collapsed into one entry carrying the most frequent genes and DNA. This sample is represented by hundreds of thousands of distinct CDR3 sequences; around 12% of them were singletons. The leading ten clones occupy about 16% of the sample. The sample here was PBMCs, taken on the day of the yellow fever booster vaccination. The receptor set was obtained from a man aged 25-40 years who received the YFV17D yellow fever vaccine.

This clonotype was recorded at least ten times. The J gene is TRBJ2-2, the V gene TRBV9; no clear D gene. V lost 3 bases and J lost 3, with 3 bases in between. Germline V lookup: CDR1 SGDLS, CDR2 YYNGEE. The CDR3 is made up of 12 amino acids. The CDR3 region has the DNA TGTGCCAGCAGCGCGGACACCGGGGAGCTGTTTTTT. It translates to CASSADTGELFF. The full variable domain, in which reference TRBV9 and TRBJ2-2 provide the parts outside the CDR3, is DSGVTQTPKHLITATGQRVTLRCSPRSGDLSVYWYQQSLDQGLQFLIQYYNGEERAKGNILERFSAQQFPDLHSELNLSSLELGDSALYFCASSADTGELFFGEGSRLTVL.

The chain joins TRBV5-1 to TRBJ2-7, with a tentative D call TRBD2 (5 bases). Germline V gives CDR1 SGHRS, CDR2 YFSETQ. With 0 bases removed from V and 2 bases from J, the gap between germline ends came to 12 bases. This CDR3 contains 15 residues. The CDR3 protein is CASSLDPGSAYEQYF. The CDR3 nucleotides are TGCGCCAGCAGCTTGGATCCGGGGTCGGCCTACGAGCAGTACTTC.

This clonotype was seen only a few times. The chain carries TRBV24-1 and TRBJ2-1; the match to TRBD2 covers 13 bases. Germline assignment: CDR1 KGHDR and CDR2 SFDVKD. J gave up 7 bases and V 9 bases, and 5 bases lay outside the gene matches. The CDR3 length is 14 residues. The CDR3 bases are TGTGCCACCTCCCAGACTAGCGGGAGGAATGAGCAGTTCTTC. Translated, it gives CATSQTSGRNEQFF.

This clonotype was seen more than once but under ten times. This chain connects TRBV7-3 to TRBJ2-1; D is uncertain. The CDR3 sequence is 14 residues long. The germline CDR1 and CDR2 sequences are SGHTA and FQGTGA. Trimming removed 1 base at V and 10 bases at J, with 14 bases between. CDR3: CASSLMGQLGEQFF. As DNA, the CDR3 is TGTGCCAGCAGCTTAATGGGCCAGTTGGGGGAGCAGTTCTTC. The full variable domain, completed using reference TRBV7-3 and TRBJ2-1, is GAGVSQTPSNKVTEKGKYVELRCDPISGHTALYWYRQSLGQGPEFLIYFQGTGAADDSGLPNDRFFAVRPEGSVSTLKIQRTERGDSAVYLCASSLMGQLGEQFFGPGTRLTVL.

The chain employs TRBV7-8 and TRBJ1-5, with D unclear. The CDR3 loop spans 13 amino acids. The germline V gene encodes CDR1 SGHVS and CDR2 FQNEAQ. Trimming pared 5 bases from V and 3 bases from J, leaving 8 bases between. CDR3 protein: CASSPYNNQPQHF. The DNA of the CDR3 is TGTGCCAGCAGCCCCTATAACAATCAGCCCCAGCATTTT. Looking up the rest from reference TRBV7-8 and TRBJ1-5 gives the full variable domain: GAGVSQSPRYKVAKRGQDVALRCDPISGHVSLFWYQQALGQGPEFLTYFQNEAQLDKSGLPSDRFFAERPEGSVSTLKIQRTQQEDSAVYLCASSPYNNQPQHFGDGTRLSIL.

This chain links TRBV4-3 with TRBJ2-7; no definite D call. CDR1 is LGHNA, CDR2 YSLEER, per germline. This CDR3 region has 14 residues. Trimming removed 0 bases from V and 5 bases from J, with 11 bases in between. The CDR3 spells CASSQDSAENEQYF. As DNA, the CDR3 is TGCGCCAGCAGCCAAGATAGTGCGGAGAACGAGCAGTACTTC.

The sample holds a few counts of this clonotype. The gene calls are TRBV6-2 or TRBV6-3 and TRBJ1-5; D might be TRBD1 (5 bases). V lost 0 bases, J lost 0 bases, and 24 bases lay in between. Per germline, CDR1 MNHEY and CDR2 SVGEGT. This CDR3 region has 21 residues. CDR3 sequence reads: CASSYSTTIGQKGYSNQPQHF. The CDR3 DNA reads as TGTGCCAGCAGTTACTCCACTACCATAGGGCAGAAGGGGTATAGCAATCAGCCCCAGCATTTT.

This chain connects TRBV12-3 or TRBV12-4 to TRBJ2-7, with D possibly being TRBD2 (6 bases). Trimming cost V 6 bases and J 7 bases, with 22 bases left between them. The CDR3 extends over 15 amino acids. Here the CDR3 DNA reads TGTGCCAGCAGACGGAGGGGTGCAGGGCTGGCTGAGCAGTACTTC. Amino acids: CASRRRGAGLAEQYF.

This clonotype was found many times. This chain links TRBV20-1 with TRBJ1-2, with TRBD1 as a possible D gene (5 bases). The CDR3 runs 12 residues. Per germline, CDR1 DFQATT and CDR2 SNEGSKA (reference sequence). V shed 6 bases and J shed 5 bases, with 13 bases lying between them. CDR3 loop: CSAPGTSYGYTF. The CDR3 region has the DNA TGCAGTGCCCCGGGGACTTCGTATGGCTACACCTTC.

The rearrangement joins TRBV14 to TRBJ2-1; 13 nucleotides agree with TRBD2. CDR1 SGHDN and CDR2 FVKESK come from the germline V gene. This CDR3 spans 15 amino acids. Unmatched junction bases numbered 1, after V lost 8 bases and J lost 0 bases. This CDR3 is CASGTSGDSYNEQFF. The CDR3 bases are TGTGCCAGCGGGACTAGCGGGGACTCCTACAATGAGCAGTTCTTC.

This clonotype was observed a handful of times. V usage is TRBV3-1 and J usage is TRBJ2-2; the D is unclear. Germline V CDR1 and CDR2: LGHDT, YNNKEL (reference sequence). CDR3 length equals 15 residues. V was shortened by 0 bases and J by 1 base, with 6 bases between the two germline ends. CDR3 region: CASSQELENTGELFF. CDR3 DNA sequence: TGTGCCAGCAGCCAAGAACTGGAGAACACCGGGGAGCTGTTTTTT.

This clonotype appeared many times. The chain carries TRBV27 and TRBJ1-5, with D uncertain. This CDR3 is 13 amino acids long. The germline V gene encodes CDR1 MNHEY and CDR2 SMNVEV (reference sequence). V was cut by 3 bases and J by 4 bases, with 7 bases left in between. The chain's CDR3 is CASSFRGNQPQHF. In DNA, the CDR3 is TGTGCCAGCAGTTTTCGAGGGAATCAGCCCCAGCATTTT.

The CDR3, as DNA: TGTGCCAGCAGCGATGAACAGACCCAGTACTTC. Protein product: CASSDEQTQYF. V usage is TRBV11-2 and J usage is TRBJ2-5; unclear D gene. The V gene lost 5 bases and the J gene lost 6 bases, with 7 bases spanning the gap. CDR3 length: 11 residues. Germline CDR1 is SGHAT and CDR2 is FQNNGV. Based on the CDR3 plus reference TRBV11-2 and TRBJ2-5, the full variable domain is EAGVAQSPRYKIIEKRQSVAFWCNPISGHATLYWYQQILGQGPKLLIQFQNNGVVDDSQLPKDRFSAERLKGVDSTLKIQPAKLEDSAVYLCASSDEQTQYFGPGTRLLVL.

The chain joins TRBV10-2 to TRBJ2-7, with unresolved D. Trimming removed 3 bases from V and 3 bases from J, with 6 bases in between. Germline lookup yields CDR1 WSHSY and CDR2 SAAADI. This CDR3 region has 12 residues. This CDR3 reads CASSDDLYEQYF. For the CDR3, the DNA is TGCGCCAGCAGTGATGACCTCTACGAGCAGTACTTC.

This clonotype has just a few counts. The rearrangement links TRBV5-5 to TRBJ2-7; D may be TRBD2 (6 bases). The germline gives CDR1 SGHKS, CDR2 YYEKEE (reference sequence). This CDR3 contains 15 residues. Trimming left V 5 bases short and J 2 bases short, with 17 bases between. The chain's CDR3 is CASSFPAGPTYEQYF. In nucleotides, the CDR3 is TGTGCCAGCAGTTTCCCAGCGGGCCCCACCTACGAGCAGTACTTC.

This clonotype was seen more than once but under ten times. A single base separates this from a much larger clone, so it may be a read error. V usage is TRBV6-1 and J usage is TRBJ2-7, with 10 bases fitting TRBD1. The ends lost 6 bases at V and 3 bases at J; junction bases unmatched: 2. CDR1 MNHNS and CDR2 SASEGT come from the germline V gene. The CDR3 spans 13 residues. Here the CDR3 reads CASRRDRGYEQYF. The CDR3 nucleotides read TGTGCCAGCAGACGGGACAGGGGCTACGAGCAGTACTTC.

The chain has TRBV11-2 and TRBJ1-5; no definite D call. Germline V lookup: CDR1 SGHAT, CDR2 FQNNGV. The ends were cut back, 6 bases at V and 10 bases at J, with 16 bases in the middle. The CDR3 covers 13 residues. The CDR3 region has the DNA TGTGCCAGCAGAGGCGAGGGAAACGACCCCCAGCATTTT. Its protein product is CASRGEGNDPQHF.

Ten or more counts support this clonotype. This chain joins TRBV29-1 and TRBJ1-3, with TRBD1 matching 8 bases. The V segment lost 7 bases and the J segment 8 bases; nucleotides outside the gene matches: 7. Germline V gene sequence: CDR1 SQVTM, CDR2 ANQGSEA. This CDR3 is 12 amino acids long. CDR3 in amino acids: CSGRTGPDTIYF. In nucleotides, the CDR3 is TGCAGCGGCCGGACAGGGCCGGACACCATATATTTT.

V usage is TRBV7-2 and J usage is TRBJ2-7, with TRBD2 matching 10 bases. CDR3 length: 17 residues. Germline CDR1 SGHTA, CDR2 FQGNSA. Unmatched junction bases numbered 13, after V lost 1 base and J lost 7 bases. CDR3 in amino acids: CASSLVASGSLLGEQYF. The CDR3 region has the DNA TGTGCCAGCAGCTTAGTCGCTAGCGGGAGTCTCCTCGGGGAGCAGTACTTC.

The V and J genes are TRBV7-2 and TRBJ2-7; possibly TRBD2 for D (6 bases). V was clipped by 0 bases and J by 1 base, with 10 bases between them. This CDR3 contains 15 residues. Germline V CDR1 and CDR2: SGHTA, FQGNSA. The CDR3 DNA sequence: TGTGCCAGCAGCTTAGCGGCTAGCGAGTCCTACGAGCAGTACTTC. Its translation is CASSLAASESYEQYF. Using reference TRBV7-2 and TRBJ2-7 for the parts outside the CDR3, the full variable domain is GAGVSQSPSNKVTEKGKDVELRCDPISGHTALYWYRQSLGQGLEFLIYFQGNSAPDKSGLPSDRFSAERTGGSVSTLTIQRTQQEDSAVYLCASSLAASESYEQYFGPGTRLTVT.

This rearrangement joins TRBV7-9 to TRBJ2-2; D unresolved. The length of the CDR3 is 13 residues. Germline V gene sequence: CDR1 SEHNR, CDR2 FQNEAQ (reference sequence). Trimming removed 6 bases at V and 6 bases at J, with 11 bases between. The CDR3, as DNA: TGTGCCAGCAGATCAGGCCATGCCGGGGAGCTGTTTTTT. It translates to CASRSGHAGELFF.

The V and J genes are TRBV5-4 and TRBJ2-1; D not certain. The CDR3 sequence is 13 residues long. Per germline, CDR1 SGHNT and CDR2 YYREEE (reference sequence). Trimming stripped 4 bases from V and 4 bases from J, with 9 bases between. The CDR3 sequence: CASSAEVYNEQFF. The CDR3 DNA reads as TGTGCCAGCAGCGCCGAGGTTTACAATGAGCAGTTCTTC.

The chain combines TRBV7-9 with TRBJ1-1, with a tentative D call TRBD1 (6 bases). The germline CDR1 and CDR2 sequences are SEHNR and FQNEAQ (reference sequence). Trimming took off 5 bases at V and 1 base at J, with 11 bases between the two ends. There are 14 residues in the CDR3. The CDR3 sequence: CASSPSGANTEAFF. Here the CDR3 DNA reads TGTGCCAGCAGCCCTTCAGGGGCGAACACTGAAGCTTTCTTT. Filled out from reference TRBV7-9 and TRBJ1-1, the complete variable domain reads DTGVSQNPRHKITKRGQNVTFRCDPISEHNRLYWYRQTLGQGPEFLTYFQNEAQLEKSRLLSDRFSAERPKGSFSTLEIQRTEQGDSAMYLCASSPSGANTEAFFGQGTRLTVV.